The 28 T cell receptor beta chains below were found in one sample sequenced in a study of Graves' ophthalmopathy and Graves' hyperthyroidism (dated by TCRdb to about 2018). This sample was sequenced with an Illumina HiSeq 2000. For repertoire sequencing, TCR beta CDR3 regions were amplified from RNA transcripts. The first round was an RT-PCR using HTBI primers with the Qiagen OneStep RT-PCR kit, and this first round was followed by a second-round multiplex PCR, then size selection and purification. Clones were called with MiXCR by TCRdb after fastp trimmed the public reads at Q25, and only in-frame beta chains were retained. Rows are combined by CDR3 protein, so each entry shows the most common genes and DNA. Present in this sample are over a million distinct CDR3 sequences, around a third of which were seen just once. The ten top clones hold around 10% of the sample. Material: peripheral blood or thyroid tissue (not recorded which). All receptors come from an adult man with Graves' hyperthyroidism.

This sequence joins TRBV5-6 and TRBJ2-5; the D call may be TRBD1 or TRBD2 (5 bases each). Trimming left V 1 base short and J 2 bases short, with 15 bases between. This CDR3 comprises 16 residues. In germline, CDR1 is SGHDT, CDR2 YYEEEE. DNA for the CDR3: TGTGCCAGCAGCTTGCTGGGTGAGGGGTTACAAGAGACCCAGTACTTC. As protein: CASSLLGEGLQETQYF.

The V call is TRBV19, the J call TRBJ1-2; weak D call: TRBD1 (5 bases). This CDR3 contains 16 residues. Trimming stripped 5 bases from V and 1 base from J, with 17 bases between. Germline CDR1 LNHDA, CDR2 SQIVND (reference sequence). For the CDR3, the DNA is TGTGCCAGTAGTGTGGGACGGAAGCATCTTAACTATGGCTACACCTTC. Translation gives CASSVGRKHLNYGYTF.

This clonotype appeared once. The chain is built from TRBV12-3 or TRBV12-4 and TRBJ1-5; D remains ambiguous. Trimming removed 6 bases from V and 11 bases from J, with 14 bases in between. The CDR3 has 12 amino acids. CDR3 in amino acids: CASSPPAETQHF. CDR3 coding DNA: TGTGCCAGCAGCCCCCCGGCGGAGACCCAGCATTTT.

This clonotype occurred many times. This sequence joins TRBV7-9 and TRBJ1-2, with TRBD1 identical over 7 bases. Germline assignment: CDR1 SEHNR and CDR2 FQNEAQ (reference sequence). The CDR3 runs 14 residues. V dropped 5 bases and J dropped 0; count of bases not matched to a gene: 3. CDR3 protein: CASSQGEANYGYTF. The CDR3, as DNA: TGTGCCAGCAGCCAGGGGGAAGCTAACTATGGCTACACCTTC.

This clonotype was detected many times. The CDR3 loop reads CASKERPGANVLTF. The CDR3 DNA is TGTGCCAGCAAAGAACGTCCTGGGGCCAACGTCCTGACTTTC. The rearrangement uses TRBV19 and TRBJ2-6; no reliable D call. CDR3 size: 14 residues. Germline V gene lookup returns CDR1 LNHDA and CDR2 SQIVND (reference sequence). The germline V and J ends were trimmed by 9 bases and 2 bases, with 11 bases remaining between them.

Points on this clonotype: A much larger clonotype is one base distant, so this may be a read error. V usage is TRBV7-4 and J usage is TRBJ2-5; 7 bases fit TRBD2. This CDR3 comprises 12 residues. CDR1 SGHVT and CDR2 SQSDAQ come from the germline V gene. This CDR3 is CASGRAGETRYF. The CDR3 DNA is TGTGCCAGCGGTAGGGCGGGGGAGACCCGGTACTTC.

This clonotype has ten or more counts. The V gene is TRBV9, the J gene TRBJ2-7; TRBD1 aligns across 11 bases. Germline assignment: CDR1 SGDLS and CDR2 YYNGEE. The CDR3 totals 16 residues. Losses at the gene ends were 0 bases for V and 5 bases for J; bases not matched to a gene: 7. As DNA, the CDR3 is TGTGCCAGCAGCGTAGATCCGGGACAGGGGGATAACGAGCAGTACTTC. Encoded protein: CASSVDPGQGDNEQYF.

This clonotype has a count of ten or more. This CDR3 reads CASSPSPGTGANVLTF. CDR3 DNA: TGTGCCAGCAGCCCCTCCCCCGGTACTGGGGCCAACGTCCTGACTTTC. The genes are TRBV12-3 or TRBV12-4 and TRBJ2-6; D uncertain. The CDR3 loop spans 16 amino acids. The germline V and J ends were trimmed by 6 bases and 2 bases, with 14 bases remaining between them.

This clonotype was counted a few times. The rearrangement uses TRBV5-6 and TRBJ2-7, with TRBD2 matching 7 bases. The junction had 6 bases not matched to a gene; V was cut back by 4 bases and J by 2 bases. The CDR3 length is 14 residues. CDR1 is SGHDT and CDR2 is YYEEEE in the germline V gene. The CDR3 loop is CASSEIREAYEQYF. CDR3 DNA sequence: TGTGCCAGCAGCGAGATACGGGAGGCCTACGAGCAGTACTTC.

This sequence joins TRBV7-6 and TRBJ1-6, with 7 bases identical to TRBD1. This CDR3 comprises 16 residues. Germline-derived CDR1 and CDR2 are SGHVS and FNYEAQ. V shed 4 bases, J shed 5 bases, and the junction held 8 bases outside the gene matches. The CDR3 region has the DNA TGTGCCAGCAGCTCATCCCTCAGGGGGAATAATTCACCCCTCCACTTT. Translated, it gives CASSSSLRGNNSPLHF.

This clonotype was counted many times. This chain joins TRBV9 and TRBJ2-7, with TRBD1 matching 8 bases. In germline, CDR1 is SGDLS, CDR2 YYNGEE. There are 14 residues in the CDR3. The V segment lost 3 bases and the J segment 2 bases; nucleotides outside the gene matches: 4. The DNA of the CDR3 is TGTGCCAGCAGCGAAAGGACAGGGCCCTACGAGCAGTACTTC. Its protein is CASSERTGPYEQYF.

The rearrangement uses TRBV2 and TRBJ2-7; 7 nucleotides line up with TRBD2. After removal of 6 bases from V and 3 bases from J, the junction contained 5 bases not matched to a gene. Germline lookup yields CDR1 SNHLY and CDR2 FYNNEI. This CDR3 has 13 amino acids. CDR3 bases: TGTGCCAGCAGGACGGGGGGAAACTACGAGCAGTACTTC. It is translated as CASRTGGNYEQYF.

This clonotype was observed a handful of times. J is TRBJ1-6 and V is TRBV6-5, with TRBD1 matching over 11 bases. The V gene end was trimmed by 5 bases and the J gene end by 9 bases; junction bases not matched to a gene: 6. The CDR3 runs 15 residues. CDR1 and CDR2 from the germline V gene are MNHEY and SVGAGI. Here the CDR3 DNA reads TGTGCCAGCAGTGCCGGACAGGGGGCGGCTTCACCCCTCCACTTT. Its protein product is CASSAGQGAASPLHF.

This sequence joins TRBV30 and TRBJ2-7, with no clear D. In germline, CDR1 is GTSNPN, CDR2 SVGIG (reference sequence). V was trimmed by 0 bases and J by 4 bases, leaving 4 bases between them. The CDR3 runs 11 residues. In DNA form, the CDR3 reads TGTGCCTGGAGTGTAGAGTACGAGCAGTACTTC. Amino acids: CAWSVEYEQYF.

The genes are TRBV7-8 and TRBJ1-2, with D uncertain. The CDR3 is 14 amino acids. Germline V gene lookup returns CDR1 SGHVS and CDR2 FQNEAQ. Trimming stripped 6 bases from V and 2 bases from J, with 13 bases between. This CDR3 reads CASSLTRENYGYTF. CDR3 nucleotide sequence: TGTGCCAGCAGTCTGACAAGAGAGAACTATGGCTACACCTTC.

In regard to this clonotype: This may be a read error: a much more frequent sequence differs by one nucleotide. The chain combines TRBV20-1 with TRBJ2-7; TRBD2 matches at 9 bases. Germline lookup yields CDR1 DFQATT and CDR2 SNEGSKA (reference sequence). After removal of 7 bases from V and 6 bases from J, the junction contained 10 bases not matched to a gene. The CDR3 extends over 13 amino acids. The CDR3 bases are TGCAGTGTAGGGGCTAGCGGGGCCTGCGAGCAGTACTTC. This gives the protein CSVGASGACEQYF.

The J gene is TRBJ1-3, the V gene TRBV29-1; D is possibly TRBD1 (5 bases). The CDR3 length is 13 residues. The germline V and J ends were trimmed by 3 bases and 10 bases, with 16 bases remaining between them. Germline loops: CDR1 SQVTM, CDR2 ANQGSEA. CDR3 sequence (DNA): TGCAGCGTTGATCGCGGGGTGGGGGAGACCATATATTTT. The encoded protein is CSVDRGVGETIYF.

The rearrangement uses TRBV7-6 and TRBJ2-6; D possibly uses TRBD1 or TRBD2 (6 bases each). Trimming removed 1 base from V and 0 bases from J, with 10 bases in between. Germline V gives CDR1 SGHVS, CDR2 FNYEAQ. The CDR3 consists of 17 residues. This chain's CDR3 is CASSLGGAHSGANVLTF. CDR3 nucleotides: TGTGCCAGCAGCTTAGGGGGGGCCCACTCTGGGGCCAACGTCCTGACTTTC.

The chain links TRBV6-2 or TRBV6-3 to TRBJ1-1; D unclear. The germline gives CDR1 MNHEY, CDR2 SVGEGT. This CDR3 is 11 amino acids long. V gave up 8 bases and J gave up 10 bases, with 14 bases separating them. The CDR3 coding sequence is TGTGCCAGCGGGCCCCCTCTGAGAGCTTTCTTT. Amino acid sequence: CASGPPLRAFF.

Regarding this clonotype: Being one base from a much bigger clone, this may be a read error. J is TRBJ1-1 and V is TRBV10-3; D not resolved. CDR1 and CDR2 (germline): ENHRY, SYGVKD. The CDR3 consists of 14 residues. The CDR3 loop reads CASSHGRMNTEAFF. In nucleotides, the CDR3 is TGTGCCAGCAGTCATGGCAGGATGAACACTGAAGCTTTCTTT.

Of note for this clonotype: A much more abundant neighbour one base away suggests this may be a read error. The rearrangement uses TRBV7-9 and TRBJ2-7, with 7 bases that match TRBD1. The length of the CDR3 is 13 residues. CDR1 is SEHNR, CDR2 FQNEAQ, per germline (reference sequence). The CDR3 region is CPSSPGGESEQYF. The CDR3 DNA is TGTCCCAGCAGCCCAGGGGGAGAGAGCGAGCAGTACTTC.

The chain is built from TRBV7-8 and TRBJ1-5; D is undetermined. The CDR3 contains 13 residues. The V gene lost 4 bases and the J gene lost 14 bases, with 18 bases spanning the gap. Germline CDR1 reads SGHVS; CDR2 reads FQNEAQ. The CDR3 here is CASSSGLAPPEHF. The CDR3 DNA follows: TGTGCCAGCAGCTCCGGACTAGCACCTCCCGAGCATTTT.

The chain carries TRBV20-1 and TRBJ1-2; TRBD1 agrees at 7 bases. Germline V gene sequence: CDR1 DFQATT, CDR2 SNEGSKA (reference sequence). The CDR3 is 13 residues long. V trimming: 2 bases; J trimming: 8 bases; junction bases outside the gene matches: 8. The CDR3 loop reads CSARKTGTVGYTF. CDR3 in DNA: TGCAGTGCTAGAAAGACAGGGACGGTAGGCTACACCTTC.

This clonotype was seen ten or more times. V gene TRBV11-2 combines with J gene TRBJ2-7; TRBD1 or TRBD2 may be the D gene (6 bases each). The CDR3 consists of 15 residues. V was shortened by 0 bases and J by 3 bases, with 12 bases between the two germline ends. The germline gives CDR1 SGHAT, CDR2 FQNNGV. This CDR3 is CASSLEGGSVYEQYF. Written as DNA, the CDR3 is TGTGCCAGCAGCTTAGAGGGGGGCAGCGTCTACGAGCAGTACTTC.

This clonotype was detected many times. The chain recombines TRBV5-1 with TRBJ2-2; D tentatively fits TRBD1 or TRBD2 (5 bases each). The CDR3 contains 14 residues. V lost 1 base and J lost 5, with 9 bases in between. Germline-derived CDR1 and CDR2 are SGHRS and YFSETQ. The CDR3 sequence is CASSLWDGTGELFF. CDR3 coding DNA: TGCGCCAGCAGCTTGTGGGACGGGACCGGGGAGCTGTTTTTT.

This clonotype appeared a single time. The V call is TRBV7-8, the J call TRBJ2-7, with TRBD2 matching over 9 bases. The J call may be in error: the DNA end matches TRBJ2-1 better. The CDR3 runs to 15 residues. The germline CDR1 and CDR2 sequences are SGHVS and FQNEAQ. This CDR3 reads CASRPRRGGHNEQFF. CDR3 nucleotide sequence: TGTGCCAGCAGACCAAGGCGGGGGGGGCACAATGAGCAGTTCTTC.

The table lists this clonotype with many counts. This chain uses TRBV7-3 with TRBJ2-5; possibly TRBD2 for D (5 bases). Germline-derived CDR1 and CDR2 are SGHTA and FQGTGA. The CDR3 contains 13 residues. With 4 bases removed from V and 3 bases from J, the gap between germline ends came to 9 bases. This CDR3 reads CASSSTREETQYF. The CDR3 DNA sequence: TGTGCCAGCAGCTCTACTAGGGAAGAGACCCAGTACTTC. Based on the CDR3 plus reference TRBV7-3 and TRBJ2-5, the full variable domain is GAGVSQTPSNKVTEKGKYVELRCDPISGHTALYWYRQSLGQGPEFLIYFQGTGAADDSGLPNDRFFAVRPEGSVSTLKIQRTERGDSAVYLCASSSTREETQYFGPGTRLLVL.

This clonotype was seen just once. One end of the junction does not line up with germline, which may come from a read error. This sequence joins TRBV10-2 and TRBJ2-7; 9 bases are a match to TRBD1. The CDR3 length is 17 residues. Germline CDR1 and CDR2: WSHSY and SAAADI. Written as DNA, the CDR3 is TGTGCCAGCTCACCAGAGACAGGGGGGCAATTGGACTACGAGCAGTACTTC. This gives the protein CASSPETGGQLDYEQYF.